This entry lists 28 T cell receptor beta chains sequenced from one sample in a study of post-analysis software for immune sequencing data. General study findings and limits: Patients showed TRBV5-6, TRBV5-1 and TRBV20-1 among a few TRBV segments more frequent than in controls.

Antigens of these TCRs are unknown. cDNA libraries of TCR beta carried unique molecular identifiers. TCRdb used MiXCR to reprocess the PCR reads, holding one entry per CDR3 protein. Of approximately 730,000 distinct CDR3 sequences listed, 30% are singletons. Sequencing was performed on blood. Receptors originate from a girl between 10 and 17 years old with multiple sclerosis.

V gene TRBV5-5 combines with J gene TRBJ2-4, with 7 bases matching TRBD2. V shed 0 bases and J 13 bases; nucleotides not matched to a gene: 19. Germline values: CDR1 SGHKS, CDR2 YYEKEE (reference sequence). The CDR3 loop spans 17 amino acids. The CDR3 spells CASSLGRLAESPWGQYF. CDR3 bases: TGTGCCAGCAGCTTGGGAAGACTAGCCGAATCCCCCTGGGGGCAGTACTTC. Looking up the rest from reference TRBV5-5 and TRBJ2-4 gives the full variable domain: DAGVTQSPTHLIKTRGQQVTLRCSPISGHKSVSWYQQVLGQGPQFIFQYYEKEERGRGNFPDRFSARQFPNYSSELNVNALLLGDSALYLCASSLGRLAESPWGQYFGAGTRLSVL.

V gene TRBV10-3 combines with J gene TRBJ1-5, with a tentative D call TRBD1 (5 bases). CDR3 length: 13 amino acids. In germline, CDR1 is ENHRY, CDR2 SYGVKD. V was shortened by 5 bases and J by 5 bases, with 10 bases between the two germline ends. The CDR3 nucleotides are TGTGCCATCAGTCAGGGCACTTATCAGCCCCAGCATTTT. Translated: CAISQGTYQPQHF.

V is TRBV29-1 and J is TRBJ2-7, with no clear D. V dropped 5 bases and J dropped 2 bases, with 13 bases sitting between them. Germline-derived CDR1 and CDR2 are SQVTM and ANQGSEA. CDR3 size: 13 residues. CDR3 coding DNA: TGCAGCGTTAGGCCAAACCAGGCCTACGAGCAGTACTTC. Its protein product is CSVRPNQAYEQYF.

This clonotype showed up just a few times. The CDR3 reads CASTSAVVSYEQYF. The CDR3 coding sequence is TGTGCCAGCACCTCAGCAGTGGTCTCCTACGAGCAGTACTTC. This chain uses TRBV6-2 or TRBV6-3 with TRBJ2-7, with unresolved D. Trimming removed 7 bases from V and 0 bases from J, with 13 bases in between. This CDR3 is built from 14 residues. CDR1 is MNHEY, CDR2 SVGEGT, per germline.

This sequence joins TRBV28 and TRBJ2-7, with 9 bases matching TRBD2. CDR1 MDHEN and CDR2 SYDVKM come from the germline V gene. This CDR3 has 16 residues. V trimming: 5 bases; J trimming: 0 bases; junction bases outside the gene matches: 8. The CDR3 DNA reads TGTGCCAGCAGTACTATAGCGGGAGCCAACTCCTACGAGCAGTACTTC. Protein: CASSTIAGANSYEQYF.

The V call is TRBV29-1, the J call TRBJ2-7; D remains unclear. Trimming stripped 1 base from V and 6 bases from J, with 7 bases between. CDR1 SQVTM and CDR2 ANQGSEA come from the germline V gene. The CDR3 is made up of 11 amino acids. CDR3 DNA: TGCAGCGTTGAAGCTTGGAGCGAGCAGTACTTC. Its protein is CSVEAWSEQYF.

This clonotype was counted a few times. This chain connects TRBV29-1 to TRBJ1-4; D possibly corresponds to TRBD1 (5 bases). Between the trimmed V and J ends, which lost 7 bases and 5 bases, there was a span of 11 bases. There are 12 residues in the CDR3. In germline, CDR1 is SQVTM, CDR2 ANQGSEA. In DNA, the CDR3 is TGCAGCGCCGGGACGGAAAATGAAAAACTGTTTTTT. Protein: CSAGTENEKLFF.

The chain recombines TRBV6-2 or TRBV6-3 with TRBJ2-1, with D possibly matching TRBD1 (5 bases). The CDR3 is 13 amino acids. V shed 2 bases and J shed 15 bases, with 17 bases lying between them. Germline lookup yields CDR1 MNHEY and CDR2 SVGEGT. The CDR3 nucleotides are TGTGCCAGCAGTTACGTTGGGTGGACCACAGGGTTCTTC. Protein: CASSYVGWTTGFF.

This clonotype was recorded a few times. V usage is TRBV20-1 and J usage is TRBJ1-5, with TRBD1 as a possible D gene (6 bases). The germline V gene has CDR1 DFQATT and CDR2 SNEGSKA (reference sequence). V was trimmed by 8 bases and J by 7 bases, leaving 21 bases between them. This CDR3 comprises 14 residues. The CDR3 DNA sequence: TGCAGTCCGGCGGGGGCCCTCGCCGGACAGCCCCAGCATTTT. It codes for CSPAGALAGQPQHF.

This clonotype was counted once. The gene calls are TRBV7-2 and TRBJ1-4, with TRBD1 as a possible D gene (6 bases). This CDR3 comprises 16 residues. Germline CDR1 reads SGHTA; CDR2 reads FQGNSA. V was pared by 5 bases and J by 5 bases, with 18 bases between. CDR3 sequence reads: CASSPGLAGVNEKLFF. CDR3 sequence (DNA): TGTGCCAGCAGCCCAGGGCTGGCAGGGGTGAATGAAAAACTGTTTTTT. Based on the CDR3 plus reference TRBV7-2 and TRBJ1-4, the full variable domain is GAGVSQSPSNKVTEKGKDVELRCDPISGHTALYWYRQSLGQGLEFLIYFQGNSAPDKSGLPSDRFSAERTGGSVSTLTIQRTQQEDSAVYLCASSPGLAGVNEKLFFGSGTQLSVL.

This clonotype was counted only a few times. The rearrangement uses TRBV20-1 and TRBJ2-3; 9 bases agree with TRBD2. CDR3 length equals 15 residues. V was pared by 3 bases and J by 9 bases, with 13 bases of the junction left unmatched. Germline V gives CDR1 DFQATT, CDR2 SNEGSKA (reference sequence). DNA for the CDR3: TGCAGTGCTAGTGCCCGGGCGGGAGGGCTTGGAACGCAGTATTTT. Amino acids: CSASARAGGLGTQYF.

The CDR3 sequence is CAIKGTSGSFDEQFF. The CDR3 bases are TGTGCCATCAAAGGGACTAGCGGGAGTTTCGATGAGCAGTTCTTC. The chain is built from TRBV10-3 and TRBJ2-1; 14 bases map to TRBD2. CDR1 and CDR2 from the germline V gene are ENHRY and SYGVKD. This CDR3 has 15 residues. Trimming at V came to 7 bases and at J to 8 bases, leaving 7 bases not matched to a gene.

V usage is TRBV3-1 and J usage is TRBJ1-1; maybe TRBD1 (6 bases). The CDR3 is 14 amino acids. The V gene lost 6 bases and the J gene lost 3 bases, with 14 bases spanning the gap. Germline CDR1 LGHDT, CDR2 YNNKEL (reference sequence). This CDR3 reads CASSRQETDTEAFF. The CDR3 nucleotides read TGTGCCAGCAGTAGACAGGAGACAGACACTGAAGCTTTCTTT.

This clonotype was seen only a few times. This chain joins TRBV29-1 and TRBJ2-6, with 8 nucleotides matching TRBD1. Germline CDR1 is SQVTM and CDR2 is ANQGSEA. V dropped 2 bases and J dropped 0; count of bases not matched to a gene: 3. The CDR3 extends over 16 amino acids. CDR3 in amino acids: CSVERGQVSGANVLTF. The CDR3 DNA reads TGCAGCGTTGAAAGGGGACAGGTCTCTGGGGCCAACGTCCTGACTTTC.

Turning to this clonotype: Compared with germline, one end of the junction differs, possibly owing to a read error. In DNA form, the CDR3 reads TGTGCCAGCTGCTTCAACGCAGCGGGAGGGCGCTCCTACAATGAGCAGTTCTTC. It is translated as CASCFNAAGGRSYNEQFF. The chain has TRBV11-2 and TRBJ2-1; 10 nucleotides match TRBD2. The CDR3 extends over 18 amino acids. The V gene's germline CDR1 is SGHAT and CDR2 FQNNGV.

This chain's CDR3 is CASRSGYPIHEQFF. CDR3 nucleotide sequence: TGTGCCAGCAGAAGCGGTTACCCCATCCATGAGCAGTTCTTC. The chain has TRBV27 and TRBJ2-1; a possible D gene is TRBD2 (5 bases). CDR3 length: 14 amino acids. CDR1 and CDR2 (germline): MNHEY, SMNVEV (reference sequence). V was pared by 6 bases and J by 8 bases, with 17 bases between.

The chain uses TRBV29-1 and TRBJ2-1; D is ambiguous. The V and J ends lost 4 bases and 7 bases respectively, with 11 bases between them. This CDR3 contains 12 residues. Germline CDR1 SQVTM, CDR2 ANQGSEA. Here the CDR3 reads CSVVGRLNEQFF. CDR3 DNA sequence: TGCAGCGTTGTGGGTAGGTTAAATGAGCAGTTCTTC.

This rearrangement joins TRBV6-2 or TRBV6-3 to TRBJ2-7; 9 bases line up with TRBD1. Judging by the DNA end, TRBJ2-4 fits better; the J call may be wrong. In germline, CDR1 is MNHEY, CDR2 SVGEGT. The CDR3 totals 13 residues. Here the CDR3 reads CASSTGGAGIQYF. DNA of the CDR3: TGTGCCAGCAGTACAGGGGGCGCGGGCATTCAGTACTTC.

The chain carries TRBV28 and TRBJ2-3; D may correspond to TRBD1 or TRBD2 (5 bases each). Per germline, CDR1 MDHEN and CDR2 SYDVKM. Trimming shortened V by 5 bases and J by 2 bases, and 14 bases separated the two germline ends. This CDR3 comprises 15 residues. In DNA form, the CDR3 reads TGTGCCAGCAGTCTCTTAGAGGGGACCACAGATACGCAGTATTTT. Its protein product is CASSLLEGTTDTQYF.

This clonotype was observed a handful of times. The chain links TRBV4-1 to TRBJ2-7; D is unclear. Germline CDR1 MGHRA, CDR2 YSYEKL. V lost 4 bases and J lost 4, with 11 bases in between. CDR3 length: 13 amino acids. In DNA, the CDR3 is TGCGCCAGCAGCCCGCGTGTAGAGTACGAGCAGTACTTC. Encoded protein: CASSPRVEYEQYF.

The chain combines TRBV5-4 with TRBJ2-7, with 9 bases lining up with TRBD1. CDR1 SGHNT and CDR2 YYREEE come from the germline V gene (reference sequence). V was clipped by 3 bases and J by 3 bases; unmatched bases: 4. The CDR3 loop spans 14 amino acids. The chain's CDR3 is CASSYDRGVYEQYF. CDR3 sequence (DNA): TGTGCCAGCAGCTACGACAGGGGGGTCTACGAGCAGTACTTC.

V and J are TRBV5-1 and TRBJ2-1, with 7 bases identical to TRBD2. Germline values: CDR1 SGHRS, CDR2 YFSETQ. The CDR3 contains 17 residues. V lost 5 bases to trimming and J lost 5 bases; unmatched junction nucleotides: 16. The CDR3 DNA is TGCGCCAGCAGTGAAACTATCGGGCTAGCGGACCACAATGAGCAGTTCTTC. Translating it yields CASSETIGLADHNEQFF.

The rearrangement joins TRBV10-3 to TRBJ2-5; 9 bases line up with TRBD2. V shed 2 bases and J 11 bases; nucleotides not matched to a gene: 12. CDR1 and CDR2 from the germline V gene are ENHRY and SYGVKD. CDR3 size: 15 residues. The CDR3 region has the DNA TGTGCCATCAGTGAGGCGGGAGGGCTCCACAATGAGCAGTACTTC. Protein sequence: CAISEAGGLHNEQYF.

The chain recombines TRBV12-5 with TRBJ2-1; perhaps TRBD1 as D (6 bases). CDR1 LGHNT and CDR2 FRNRAP come from the germline V gene. Deletions cut 0 bases from V and 4 bases from J, with 19 bases between. CDR3 length equals 18 residues. Written as DNA, the CDR3 is TGTGCTAGTGGTTTGGTAAGAGGGGCAGGGGAGATTTACAATGAGCAGTTCTTC. Amino acid sequence: CASGLVRGAGEIYNEQFF.

This sequence joins TRBV7-2 and TRBJ2-7, with 9 bases identical to TRBD2. With 4 bases clipped from V and 4 bases from J, the junction kept 8 bases outside the gene matches. In germline, CDR1 is SGHTA, CDR2 FQGNSA. This CDR3 region has 15 residues. For the CDR3, the DNA is TGTGCCAGCAGCTGGTGGCGGGAGGGCCTATACGAGCAGTACTTC. This sequence encodes CASSWWREGLYEQYF.

This clonotype has just a few counts. The chain recombines TRBV29-1 with TRBJ2-3, with 7 positions matching TRBD1. This CDR3 comprises 15 residues. Germline CDR1 and CDR2: SQVTM and ANQGSEA. The J segment lost 2 bases and the V segment lost 4 bases, leaving 9 bases of the junction unmatched. This CDR3 reads CSVGGTELPTDTQYF. CDR3 DNA: TGCAGCGTTGGGGGGACAGAACTCCCCACAGATACGCAGTATTTT.

The sample holds a few counts of this clonotype. The gene calls are TRBV24-1 and TRBJ2-3, with 14 bases identical to TRBD2. Germline loops: CDR1 KGHDR, CDR2 SFDVKD. The CDR3 has 16 amino acids. Trimming at V came to 4 bases and at J to 6 bases, leaving 5 bases not matched to a gene. The CDR3 region is CATSDWTSGRLDTQYF. The CDR3 bases are TGTGCCACCAGTGACTGGACTAGCGGGAGGTTGGATACGCAGTATTTT.

The J gene is TRBJ2-3, the V gene TRBV10-3; TRBD1 matches 7 bases. Germline V gene lookup returns CDR1 ENHRY and CDR2 SYGVKD. V was pared by 4 bases and J by 2 bases, with 6 bases of the junction left unmatched. The CDR3 contains 15 residues. CDR3 DNA sequence: TGTGCCATCAGTGGTAGGGACAGATCCACAGATACGCAGTATTTT. Protein: CAISGRDRSTDTQYF.